This T cell receptor beta chain is from a study of blood T cell repertoires in COVID-19 (dated by TCRdb to the early 2020s). The study in broad terms: Collaborator samples came from the United States, Italy and Spain and covered acute and convalescent phases of COVID-19. The prospective study material was composed of cDNA or gDNA derived from T cells, B-cell-depleted T cells, or PBMCs. Subjects who had been exposed to COVID-19, were actively infected with it, or had recovered from it provided the deeply sampled blood TCRbeta repertoires that made up the dataset. A freely available public database, intended as a resource for researchers studying the immune response to SARS-CoV-2, is where the repertoires were released. The samples were drawn from two sources: the first 160 participants of the ongoing ImmuneRACE study, and 950 to 1,500 subjects contributed by 6 global collaborators. The sample metadata nearly always contained a de-identified subject ID, COVID-19 status, age in years and sex. Where available, HLA class I and class II types were obtained from metadata supplied by the sample provider rather than from assay-based typing.

Based on the germline V gene, the CDR1 and CDR2 sequences are MDHEN and SYDVKM. From cysteine to phenylalanine, the CDR3 is 11 amino acids long. The kept DNA is CDR3 alone, 33 bases in frame from the first base. Whole blood was collected in K2EDTA tubes by collaborating institutions according to the institutions' own protocols. For TCRbeta analysis, collaborators shipped samples in one of three forms: frozen whole blood, isolated PBMCs, or DNA extracted from either of those sample types. The immunoSEQ Assay, a bias-controlled multiplex PCR, was used to amplify TCRbeta CDR3 regions from genomic DNA. The authors processed their data as follows. The number of nucleated cells in each sample was estimated by amplification of reference gene primers within the assay. Sequence reads were collapsed and filtered to measure the absolute abundance of every unique TCRbeta CDR3 rearrangement. For each sample, productive Simpson clonality was calculated as the square root of Simpson's diversity index over productive rearrangements. The source is immuneACCESS, and TCRdb retained only in-frame sequences with V and J called. Part of the clones is not carried over; for the studies checked, unresolved V genes explain less than half of this, and the remainder is unexplained. V and J calls and clone size are given by that table; D and trimming were obtained from the DNA. For this sample there are roughly 120,000 clones; 83% appear just once. Together, the top ten hold about 20% of the sample.

On this clone: Its antigen is still unknown. At one end the junction does not follow the germline gene, possibly because of a read error.

Study-level results and caveats: How much clinical and demographic metadata was included differed by source and by participant, and the metadata was provided uncurated.

Here the chain combines TRBV28 and TRBJ2-1, with 10 bases aligning to TRBD1. The material sequenced was peripheral blood. The sequence came from a woman aged 55-75 years with acute or convalescent COVID-19. CDR3 reads: CASSSGTGEVF. The nucleotides read TGTGCCAGCAGTTCCGGGACAGGGGAGGTCTTC.